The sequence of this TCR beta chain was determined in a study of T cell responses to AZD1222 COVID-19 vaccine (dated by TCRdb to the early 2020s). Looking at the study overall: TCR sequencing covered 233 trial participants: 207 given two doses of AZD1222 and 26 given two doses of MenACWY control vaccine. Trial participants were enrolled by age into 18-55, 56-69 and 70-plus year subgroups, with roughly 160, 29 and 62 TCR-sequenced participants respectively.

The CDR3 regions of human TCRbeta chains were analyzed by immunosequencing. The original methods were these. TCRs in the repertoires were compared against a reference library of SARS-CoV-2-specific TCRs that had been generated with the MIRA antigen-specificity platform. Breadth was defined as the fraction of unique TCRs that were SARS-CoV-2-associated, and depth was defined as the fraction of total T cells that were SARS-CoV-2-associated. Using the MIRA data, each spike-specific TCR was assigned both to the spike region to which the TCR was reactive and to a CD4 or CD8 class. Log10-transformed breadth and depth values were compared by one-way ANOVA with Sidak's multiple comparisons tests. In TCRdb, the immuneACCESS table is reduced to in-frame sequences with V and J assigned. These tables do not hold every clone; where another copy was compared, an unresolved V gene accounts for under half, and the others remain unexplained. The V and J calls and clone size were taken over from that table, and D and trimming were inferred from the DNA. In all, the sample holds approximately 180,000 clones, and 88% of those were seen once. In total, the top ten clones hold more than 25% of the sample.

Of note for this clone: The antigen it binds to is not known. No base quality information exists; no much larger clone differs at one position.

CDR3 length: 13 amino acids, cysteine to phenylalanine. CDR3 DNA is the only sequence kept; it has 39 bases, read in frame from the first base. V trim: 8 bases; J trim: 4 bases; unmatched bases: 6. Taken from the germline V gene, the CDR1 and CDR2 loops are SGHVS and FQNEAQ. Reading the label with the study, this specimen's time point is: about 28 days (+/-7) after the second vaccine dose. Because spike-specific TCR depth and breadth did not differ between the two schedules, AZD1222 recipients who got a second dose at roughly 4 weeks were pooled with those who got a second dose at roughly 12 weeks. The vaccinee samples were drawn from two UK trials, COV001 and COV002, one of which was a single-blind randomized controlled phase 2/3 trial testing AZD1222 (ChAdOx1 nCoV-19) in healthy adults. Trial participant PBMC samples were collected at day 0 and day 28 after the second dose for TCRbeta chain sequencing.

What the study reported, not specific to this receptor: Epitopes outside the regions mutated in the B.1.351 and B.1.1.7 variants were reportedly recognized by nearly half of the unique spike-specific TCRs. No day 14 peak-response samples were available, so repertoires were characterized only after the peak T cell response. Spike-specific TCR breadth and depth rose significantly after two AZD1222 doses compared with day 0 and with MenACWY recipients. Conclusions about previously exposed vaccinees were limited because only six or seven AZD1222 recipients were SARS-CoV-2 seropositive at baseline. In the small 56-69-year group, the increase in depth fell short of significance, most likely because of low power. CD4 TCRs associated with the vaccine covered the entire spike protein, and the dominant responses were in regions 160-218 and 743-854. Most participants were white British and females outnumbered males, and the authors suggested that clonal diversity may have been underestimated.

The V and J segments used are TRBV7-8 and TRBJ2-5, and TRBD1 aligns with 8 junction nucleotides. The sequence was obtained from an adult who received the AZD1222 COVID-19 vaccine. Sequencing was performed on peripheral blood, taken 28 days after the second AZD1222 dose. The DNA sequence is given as TGTGCCAGCTCGCCTACAGGGGGAGAGACCCAGTACTTC. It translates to CASSPTGGETQYF. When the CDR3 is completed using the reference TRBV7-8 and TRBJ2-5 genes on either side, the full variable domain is GAGVSQSPRYKVAKRGQDVALRCDPISGHVSLFWYQQALGQGPEFLTYFQNEAQLDKSGLPSDRFFAERPEGSVSTLKIQRTQQEDSAVYLCASSPTGGETQYFGPGTRLLVL.